Each of the 14 T cell receptor beta chains below was sequenced from the same sample in a study of shared clonotypes between healthy human individuals (dated by TCRdb to 2018 to 2020). Libraries were built with the immunoSEQ multiplex PCR assay. Sourced from immuneACCESS, this table was stored by TCRdb with only in-frame sequences that have V and J called. A share of the clones is absent; for the studies checked, an unresolved V gene accounts for under half, and the remainder has no known explanation. Counted in this sample were hundreds of thousands of clones; roughly 84% of them appeared once. The top ten clones comprise around 16% of the sample. Sequencing was carried out using memory CD8+ T cells sorted from blood. This specimen's cell subset or site label, interpreted: CD45RO+ cells pooled with CCR7-negative TemRA cells. The receptors were sampled from a man between 18 and 29 years old in good health.

The V call is TRBV5-1, the J call TRBJ1-3, with D hard to call. V was trimmed by 0 bases and J by 0 bases, leaving 10 bases between them. The CDR3 runs to 16 residues. CDR1 SGHRS and CDR2 YFSETQ come from the germline V gene. The CDR3 sequence is CASSLDAFSSGNTIYF. The CDR3 DNA sequence: TGCGCCAGCAGCTTGGACGCCTTCAGCTCTGGAAACACCATATATTTT. The whole variable domain, remainder taken from reference TRBV5-1 and TRBJ1-3, is KAGVTQTPRYLIKTRGQQVTLSCSPISGHRSVSWYQQTPGQGLQFLFEYFSETQRNKGNFPGRFSGRQFSNSRSEMNVSTLELGDSALYLCASSLDAFSSGNTIYFGEGSWLTVV.

The V gene is TRBV11-2, the J gene TRBJ2-7, with TRBD1 matching 8 bases. J gave up 5 bases and V 4 bases, and 7 bases lay outside the gene matches. The length of the CDR3 is 14 residues. From germline, CDR1 is SGHAT and CDR2 FQNNGV. The CDR3 protein is CASSSLTGVHEQYF. Written as DNA, the CDR3 is TGTGCCAGCAGCTCCCTGACAGGGGTACACGAGCAGTACTTC. The full variable domain, its missing parts supplied by reference TRBV11-2 and TRBJ2-7, is EAGVAQSPRYKIIEKRQSVAFWCNPISGHATLYWYQQILGQGPKLLIQFQNNGVVDDSQLPKDRFSAERLKGVDSTLKIQPAKLEDSAVYLCASSSLTGVHEQYFGPGTRLTVT.

The chain recombines TRBV28 with TRBJ2-7; no firm D call. The germline CDR1 and CDR2 sequences are MDHEN and SYDVKM. The CDR3 consists of 15 residues. V lost 4 bases, J lost 0 bases, and 13 bases lay in between. In nucleotides, the CDR3 is TGTGCCAGCAGTTCACCGGAAGGCCTCTCCTACGAGCAGTACTTC. As protein: CASSSPEGLSYEQYF. Using reference TRBV28 and TRBJ2-7 for the parts outside the CDR3, the full variable domain is DVKVTQSSRYLVKRTGEKVFLECVQDMDHENMFWYRQDPGLGLRLIYFSYDVKMKEKGDIPEGYSVSREKKERFSLILESASTNQTSMYLCASSSPEGLSYEQYFGPGTRLTVT.

This sequence joins TRBV10-1 and TRBJ1-3; D remains ambiguous. The CDR3 sequence is 13 residues long. Trimming shortened V by 6 bases and J by 4 bases, and 10 bases separated the two germline ends. Germline-derived CDR1 and CDR2 are WNHNN and SYGVQD (reference sequence). This CDR3 reads CASSLDIGNTIYF. The CDR3 DNA is TGCGCCAGCAGCTTAGACATCGGAAACACCATATATTTT.

V and J are TRBV7-9 and TRBJ1-2; D gene unclear. Trimming removed 5 bases from V and 1 base from J, with 14 bases in between. The germline gives CDR1 SEHNR, CDR2 FQNEAQ (reference sequence). The CDR3 is 15 amino acids. CDR3 bases: TGTGCCAGCAGCCCCTCGGCGGGAGTTAACTATGGCTACACCTTC. The encoded protein is CASSPSAGVNYGYTF.

This chain uses TRBV4-3 with TRBJ2-1, with 9 bases matching TRBD2. The junction had 4 bases not matched to a gene; V was cut back by 1 base and J by 0 bases. Per germline, CDR1 LGHNA and CDR2 YSLEER. This CDR3 contains 17 residues. The CDR3 nucleotides read TGCGCCAGCAGCCAAGCCCTTAGCGGGAGCTCCTACAATGAGCAGTTCTTC. It translates to CASSQALSGSSYNEQFF.

The chain joins TRBV15 to TRBJ2-5; no definite D call. This CDR3 spans 14 amino acids. Per germline, CDR1 LNHNV and CDR2 YYDKDF (reference sequence). V was cut by 1 base and J by 5 bases, with 11 bases left in between. The CDR3 reads CATSRVDESETQYF. CDR3 in DNA: TGTGCCACCAGCAGAGTTGACGAATCGGAGACCCAGTACTTC.

This clone was observed once. The chain has TRBV7-8 and TRBJ2-5; TRBD1 matches 7 bases. The CDR3 totals 16 residues. The ends lost 4 bases at V and 2 bases at J; junction bases unmatched: 10. From germline, CDR1 is SGHVS and CDR2 FQNEAQ. The CDR3 loop is CASSSADQGVQETQYF. CDR3 nucleotide sequence: TGTGCCAGCAGCTCAGCGGACCAGGGGGTACAAGAGACCCAGTACTTC.

The V gene is TRBV6-1, the J gene TRBJ2-7; TRBD2 aligns across 7 bases. The V gene end was trimmed by 2 bases and the J gene end by 3 bases; junction bases not matched to a gene: 10. Germline V CDR1 and CDR2: MNHNS, SASEGT. The length of the CDR3 is 16 residues. The CDR3 is CASSEPGSGYNYEQYF. In nucleotides, the CDR3 is TGTGCCAGCAGTGAACCGGGTAGCGGGTATAACTACGAGCAGTACTTC.

The chain carries TRBV10-3 and TRBJ2-7, with 9 bases that match TRBD1. CDR3 size: 15 residues. The germline V gene encodes CDR1 ENHRY and CDR2 SYGVKD. The V segment lost 7 bases and the J segment 4 bases; nucleotides outside the gene matches: 11. The CDR3 DNA reads as TGTGCCATCACCACCGGCCCTGGACAGGGGTACGAGCAGTACTTC. The encoded protein is CAITTGPGQGYEQYF.

This chain connects TRBV4-1 to TRBJ2-5, with D perhaps given as TRBD1 or TRBD2 (5 bases each). V lost 2 bases, J lost 5 bases, and 9 bases lay in between. CDR1 is MGHRA and CDR2 is YSYEKL in the germline V gene. CDR3 length equals 13 residues. CDR3 protein: CASSQNWGETQYF. In nucleotides, the CDR3 is TGCGCCAGCAGCCAAAATTGGGGGGAGACCCAGTACTTC.

The chain uses TRBV6-6 and TRBJ1-2; D might be TRBD1 (5 bases). The ends were cut back, 8 bases at V and 3 bases at J, with 16 bases in the middle. The CDR3 spans 14 residues. Looked up from germline, CDR1 is MNHNY and CDR2 is SVGAGI (reference sequence). The CDR3 here is CASALQVWDYGYTF. The CDR3 DNA sequence: TGTGCCAGCGCCCTACAGGTTTGGGACTATGGCTACACCTTC.

The rearrangement uses TRBV27 and TRBJ1-2; TRBD1 matches 7 bases. Germline CDR1 and CDR2: MNHEY and SMNVEV (reference sequence). The CDR3 is 15 residues long. The J segment lost 10 bases and the V segment lost 0 bases, leaving 11 bases of the junction unmatched. The CDR3 region is CASSLSPGQLGDYTF. CDR3 nucleotides: TGTGCCAGCAGTTTATCCCCGGGACAGCTAGGGGACTACACCTTC.

This rearrangement joins TRBV7-2 to TRBJ2-7, with TRBD2 matching over 11 bases. The trim removed 5 bases at V and 4 bases at J, leaving 4 bases unmatched. Germline loops: CDR1 SGHTA, CDR2 FQGNSA. There are 14 residues in the CDR3. The DNA for the CDR3 is TGTGCCAGCAGCACTAGCGGGAGTTGGTACGAGCAGTACTTC. It translates to CASSTSGSWYEQYF.